Listed below are T cell receptor beta chains from one sample, sequenced in a study of cytomegalovirus exposure and HLA in healthy donors. The assay was immunoSEQ multiplex PCR, and TCRdb's table has in-frame clones only and misses some. The sample includes more than 55,000 clones, about 96% of them seen just once. Material: PBMCs. The receptors were sampled from a man aged 18-30 years in good health and CMV-seronegative. Each CDR3 is given with its conserved first and last residue. A D gene is named only where the DNA matches it firmly.

d_call	v_call	j_call	cdr3_nt	cdr3_aa
NA	TRBV7-9	TRBJ2-7	TGTGCCAGCAGCTCGCGCAGGGGGGAACACTCCTACGAGCAGTACTTC	CASSSRRGEHSYEQYF
NA	TRBV28	TRBJ2-5	TGTGCCACCCGGGGACTCCAAGAGACCCAGTACTTC	CATRGLQETQYF
TRBD1	TRBV5-6	TRBJ1-1	TGTGCCAGCAGCAAAGGCACAGGGGTTTGGTTCACTGAAGCTTTCTTT	CASSKGTGVWFTEAFF
TRBD1	TRBV7-9	TRBJ1-2	TGTGCCAGCAGCTTAGAGGACAGGGGGATTGTTGGCTACACCTTC	CASSLEDRGIVGYTF
TRBD2	TRBV13	TRBJ2-1	TGTGCCAGCAGCTCCCTCGGACTAGCGGCCTACAATGAGCAGTTCTTC	CASSSLGLAAYNEQFF
NA	TRBV5-1	TRBJ2-7	TGCGCCAGCAGCTTGTCGGGGGAGCTCTACGAGCAGTACTTC	CASSLSGELYEQYF
TRBD1	TRBV6-4	TRBJ1-2	TGTGCCAGCCCAAGGGACAGGGTAAGGGCTGGCTACACCTTC	CASPRDRVRAGYTF
NA	TRBV28	TRBJ2-1	TGTGCCAGCAGTTTATTATCGATTGTTACAGCTTTATACAATGAGCAGTTCTTC	CASSLLSIVTALYNEQFF
TRBD1	TRBV25-1	TRBJ1-1	TGTGCCAGCAGCGGGACAGCGAACACTGAAGCTTTCTTT	CASSGTANTEAFF
NA	TRBV5-1	TRBJ1-4	TGCGCCAGCAGCCTCTCTAGTAGGTTGGAGGAACTGTTTTTT	CASSLSSRLEELFF